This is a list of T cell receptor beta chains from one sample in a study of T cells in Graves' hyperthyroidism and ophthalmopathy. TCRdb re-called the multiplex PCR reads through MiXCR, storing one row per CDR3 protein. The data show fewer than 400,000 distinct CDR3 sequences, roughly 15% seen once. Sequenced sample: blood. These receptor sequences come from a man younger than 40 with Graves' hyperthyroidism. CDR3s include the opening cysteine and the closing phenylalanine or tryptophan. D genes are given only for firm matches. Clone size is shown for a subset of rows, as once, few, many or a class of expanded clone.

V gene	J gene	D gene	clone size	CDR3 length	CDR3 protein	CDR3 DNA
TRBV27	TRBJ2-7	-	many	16	CASSPRGGGFSYEQYF	TGTGCCAGCAGCCCCCGAGGGGGGGGTTTTTCCTACGAGCAGTACTTC
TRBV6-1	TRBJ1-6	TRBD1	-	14	CASSAGQGGSPLHF	TGTGCCAGCAGCGCCGGACAGGGCGGTTCACCCCTCCACTTT
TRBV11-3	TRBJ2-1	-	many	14	CASSTKVSYNEQFF	TGTGCCAGCAGCACGAAGGTATCCTACAATGAGCAGTTCTTC
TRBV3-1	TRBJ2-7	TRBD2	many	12	CASSLSGIEQYF	TGTGCCAGCAGTCTTAGCGGGATTGAGCAGTACTTC
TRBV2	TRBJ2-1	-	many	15	CASSEGLPPPDEQFF	TGTGCCAGCAGTGAAGGACTACCCCCTCCGGATGAGCAGTTCTTC
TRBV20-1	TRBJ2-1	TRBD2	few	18	CSARVRTSGARSYNEQFF	TGCAGTGCTAGAGTGAGGACTAGCGGGGCGAGGTCCTACAATGAGCAGTTCTTC
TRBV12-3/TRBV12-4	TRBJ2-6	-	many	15	CASSLAASGANVLTF	TGTGCCAGCAGTTTGGCAGCCTCTGGGGCCAACGTCCTGACTTTC
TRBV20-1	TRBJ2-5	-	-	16	CSARAAWRRDKETQYF	TGCAGTGCTAGAGCCGCCTGGCGGAGAGATAAAGAGACCCAGTACTTC
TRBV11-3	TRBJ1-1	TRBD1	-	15	CASSLGDRGQTEAFF	TGTGCCAGCAGCTTAGGGGACAGGGGGCAAACTGAAGCTTTCTTT
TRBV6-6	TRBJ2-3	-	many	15	CASSYQPGGTDTQYF	TGTGCCAGCAGTTACCAGCCAGGGGGCACAGATACGCAGTATTTT
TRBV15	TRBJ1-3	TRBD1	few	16	CATSREQGASGNTIYF	TGTGCCACCAGCAGAGAACAGGGGGCGAGTGGAAACACCATATATTTT
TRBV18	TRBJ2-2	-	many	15	CASSPRPTNTGELFF	TGTGCCAGCTCACCTCGACCTACGAACACCGGGGAGCTGTTTTTT
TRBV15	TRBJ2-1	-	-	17	CATSGFGRGAIRNEQFF	TGTGCCACCAGCGGATTCGGTAGGGGGGCGATTCGCAATGAGCAGTTCTTC